These 5 T cell receptor beta chains share one sample of origin, sequenced in a study of blood T cell repertoires in COVID-19. TCRdb's copy holds only in-frame clones and misses some; the assay was immunoSEQ multiplex PCR. The data hold some 180,000 clones, with around nine tenths observed a single time. The sample was peripheral blood. The receptors originated from a woman of 80 years or more with COVID-19, enrolled during active disease.

This clone was seen only once. The chain is built from TRBV7-2 and TRBJ2-5, with D unclear. CDR1 and CDR2 from the germline V gene are SGHTA and FQGNSA. The CDR3 is made up of 12 amino acids. Trimming took 4 bases from V and 3 from J, leaving 6 bases between them. Here the CDR3 reads CASSSFKETQYF. The DNA for the CDR3 is TGTGCCAGCAGCTCGTTTAAAGAGACCCAGTACTTC.

This clone turned up a few times. The chain employs TRBV5-1 and TRBJ2-7; TRBD1 agrees at 8 bases. The CDR3 consists of 14 residues. Germline loops: CDR1 SGHRS, CDR2 YFSETQ. Losses at the gene ends were 3 bases for V and 2 bases for J; bases not matched to a gene: 4. As DNA, the CDR3 is TGCGCCAGCAGCTACGGGACAGGTCCCTACGAGCAGTACTTC. Its protein is CASSYGTGPYEQYF. Variable domain in full (rest from reference TRBV5-1 and TRBJ2-7): KAGVTQTPRYLIKTRGQQVTLSCSPISGHRSVSWYQQTPGQGLQFLFEYFSETQRNKGNFPGRFSGRQFSNSRSEMNVSTLELGDSALYLCASSYGTGPYEQYFGPGTRLTVT.

This chain uses TRBV28 with TRBJ2-1; TRBD2 matches 12 bases. The junction had 4 bases not matched to a gene; V was cut back by 1 base and J by 3 bases. The germline gives CDR1 MDHEN, CDR2 SYDVKM. The CDR3 has 17 amino acids. The chain's CDR3 is CASSLFPTSGGYNEQFF. The CDR3 DNA is TGTGCCAGCAGTTTATTCCCGACTAGCGGGGGCTACAATGAGCAGTTCTTC.

This clone has only one observation. The chain carries TRBV6-2 or TRBV6-3 and TRBJ1-5; a possible D gene is TRBD1 (5 bases). V shed 5 bases and J shed 2 bases, with 22 bases lying between them. Germline V gene data show CDR1 as MNHEY and CDR2 as SVGEGT. This CDR3 is 18 amino acids long. The CDR3: CASSTLDKGVSGNQPQHF. For the CDR3, the DNA is TGTGCCAGCAGTACATTGGACAAGGGCGTTAGTGGCAATCAGCCCCAGCATTTT.

The chain joins TRBV28 to TRBJ1-2, with a possible D match to TRBD1 (6 bases). Germline V gene sequence: CDR1 MDHEN, CDR2 SYDVKM. Trimming removed 4 bases at V and 5 bases at J, with 20 bases between. The CDR3 loop spans 16 amino acids. In nucleotides, the CDR3 is TGTGCCAGCAGTTCTCTCCGGGACACCGGTCGGTATGGCTACACCTTC. Protein: CASSSLRDTGRYGYTF.